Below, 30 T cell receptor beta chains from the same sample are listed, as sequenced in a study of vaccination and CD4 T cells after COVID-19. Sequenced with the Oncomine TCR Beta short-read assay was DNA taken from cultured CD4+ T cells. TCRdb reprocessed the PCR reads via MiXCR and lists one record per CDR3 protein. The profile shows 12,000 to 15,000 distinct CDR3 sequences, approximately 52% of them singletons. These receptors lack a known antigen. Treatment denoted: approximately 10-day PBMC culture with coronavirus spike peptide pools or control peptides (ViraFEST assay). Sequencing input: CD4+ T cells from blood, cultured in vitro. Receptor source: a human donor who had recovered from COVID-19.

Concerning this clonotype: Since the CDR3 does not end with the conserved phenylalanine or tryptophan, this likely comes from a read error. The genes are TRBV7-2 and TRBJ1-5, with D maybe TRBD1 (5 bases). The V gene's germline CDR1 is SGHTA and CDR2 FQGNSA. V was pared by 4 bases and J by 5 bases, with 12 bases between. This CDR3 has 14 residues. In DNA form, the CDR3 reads TGTGCCAGCAGCTCGTATGGGGCACATCAGCCCCAGCATTGT. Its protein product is CASSSYGAHQPQHC.

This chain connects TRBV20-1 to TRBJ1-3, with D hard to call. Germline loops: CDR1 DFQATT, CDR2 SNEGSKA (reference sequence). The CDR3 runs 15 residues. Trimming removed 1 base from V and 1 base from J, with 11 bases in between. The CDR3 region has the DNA TGCAGTGCTAGAGGATCACATTATTCTGGAAACACCATATATTTT. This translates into CSARGSHYSGNTIYF.

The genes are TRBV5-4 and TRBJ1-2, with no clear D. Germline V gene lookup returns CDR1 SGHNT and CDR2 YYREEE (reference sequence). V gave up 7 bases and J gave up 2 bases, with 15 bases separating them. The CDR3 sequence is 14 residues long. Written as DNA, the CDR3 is TGTGCCAGCGGGTCGGACCGCGACAACTATGGCTACACCTTC. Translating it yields CASGSDRDNYGYTF.

CDR3 amino acids: CASSAYGGQGGYTF. DNA for the CDR3: TGTGCCAGCAGTGCATACGGTGGGCAGGGTGGCTACACCTTC. V is TRBV6-1 and J is TRBJ1-2; a possible D gene is TRBD1 (5 bases). CDR3 length: 14 amino acids. With 4 bases removed from V and 7 bases from J, the gap between germline ends came to 16 bases. The V gene's germline CDR1 is MNHNS and CDR2 SASEGT.

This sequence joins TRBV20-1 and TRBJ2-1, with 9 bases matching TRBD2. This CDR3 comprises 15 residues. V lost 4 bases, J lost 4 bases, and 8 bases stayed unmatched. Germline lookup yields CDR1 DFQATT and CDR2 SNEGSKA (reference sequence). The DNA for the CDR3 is TGCAGTGCTACAAAGAGGACTAGCGATTACAATGAGCAGTTCTTC. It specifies CSATKRTSDYNEQFF.

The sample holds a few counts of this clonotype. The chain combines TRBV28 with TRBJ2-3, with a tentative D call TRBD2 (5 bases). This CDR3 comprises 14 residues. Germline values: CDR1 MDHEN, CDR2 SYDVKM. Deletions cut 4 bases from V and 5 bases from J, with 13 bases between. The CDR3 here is CASSSLGEGDTQYF. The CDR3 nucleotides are TGTGCCAGCAGTTCCCTTGGCGAGGGAGATACGCAGTATTTT. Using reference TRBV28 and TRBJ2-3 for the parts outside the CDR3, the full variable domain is DVKVTQSSRYLVKRTGEKVFLECVQDMDHENMFWYRQDPGLGLRLIYFSYDVKMKEKGDIPEGYSVSREKKERFSLILESASTNQTSMYLCASSSLGEGDTQYFGPGTRLTVL.

The CDR3 DNA sequence: TGTGCCTGGAGTGTACGGGGGCCCTCCACAGATACGCAGTATTTT. Protein product: CAWSVRGPSTDTQYF. The V call is TRBV30, the J call TRBJ2-3, with D perhaps given as TRBD1 or TRBD2 (6 bases each). CDR1 is GTSNPN and CDR2 is SVGIG in the germline V gene (reference sequence). This CDR3 spans 15 amino acids. Trimming took off 0 bases at V and 2 bases at J, with 12 bases between the two ends. Supplemented by reference TRBV30 and TRBJ2-3, the full variable domain reads SQTIHQWPATLVQPVGSPLSLECTVEGTSNPNLYWYRQAAGRGLQLLFYSVGIGQISSEVPQNLSASRPQDRQFILSSKKLLLSDSGFYLCAWSVRGPSTDTQYFGPGTRLTVL.

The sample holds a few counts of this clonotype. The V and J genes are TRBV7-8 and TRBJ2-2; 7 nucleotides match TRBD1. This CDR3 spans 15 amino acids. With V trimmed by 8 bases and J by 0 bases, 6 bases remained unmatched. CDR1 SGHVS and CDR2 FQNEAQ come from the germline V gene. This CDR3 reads CASSPGTANTGELFF. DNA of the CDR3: TGTGCCAGCTCACCGGGGACAGCGAACACCGGGGAGCTGTTTTTT.

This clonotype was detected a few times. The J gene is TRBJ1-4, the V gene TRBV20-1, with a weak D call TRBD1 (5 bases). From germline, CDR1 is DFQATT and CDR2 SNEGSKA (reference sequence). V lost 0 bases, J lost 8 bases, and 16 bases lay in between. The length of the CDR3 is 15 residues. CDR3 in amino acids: CSARDFSGLNEKLFF. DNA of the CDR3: TGCAGTGCTAGAGATTTTTCAGGGCTGAACGAAAAACTGTTTTTT.

The CDR3, as DNA: TGTGCCAGCAGCTCCCAGACAGGGGGCAACGGCTACACCTTC. Encoded protein: CASSSQTGGNGYTF. The chain uses TRBV7-8 and TRBJ1-2; 10 positions match TRBD1. V shed 4 bases and J 8 bases; nucleotides not matched to a gene: 7. This CDR3 is built from 14 residues. Germline V gives CDR1 SGHVS, CDR2 FQNEAQ.

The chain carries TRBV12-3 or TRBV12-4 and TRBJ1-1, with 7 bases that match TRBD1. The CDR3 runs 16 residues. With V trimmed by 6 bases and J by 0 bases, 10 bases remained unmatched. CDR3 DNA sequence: TGTGCCAGCAGCTACACCCCGGGACAGATGAACACTGAAGCTTTCTTT. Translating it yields CASSYTPGQMNTEAFF.

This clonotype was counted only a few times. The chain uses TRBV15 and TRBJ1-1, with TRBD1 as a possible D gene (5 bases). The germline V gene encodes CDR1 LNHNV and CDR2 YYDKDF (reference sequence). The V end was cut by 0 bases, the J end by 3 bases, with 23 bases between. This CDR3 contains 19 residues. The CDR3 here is CATSRDGGPGAASYTEAFF. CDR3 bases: TGTGCCACCAGCAGAGATGGAGGGCCTGGGGCGGCGTCGTACACTGAAGCTTTCTTT. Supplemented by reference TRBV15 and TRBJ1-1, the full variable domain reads DAMVIQNPRYQVTQFGKPVTLSCSQTLNHNVMYWYQQKSSQAPKLLFHYYDKDFNNEADTPDNFQSRRPNTSFCFLDIRSPGLGDTAMYLCATSRDGGPGAASYTEAFFGQGTRLTVV.

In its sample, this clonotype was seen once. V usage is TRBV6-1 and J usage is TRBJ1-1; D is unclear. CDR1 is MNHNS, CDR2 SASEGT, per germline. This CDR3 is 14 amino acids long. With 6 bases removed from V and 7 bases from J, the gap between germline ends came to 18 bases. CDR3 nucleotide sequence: TGTGCCAGCAGCTATATGGAAGGGTTGGGTGAAGCTTTCTTT. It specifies CASSYMEGLGEAFF.

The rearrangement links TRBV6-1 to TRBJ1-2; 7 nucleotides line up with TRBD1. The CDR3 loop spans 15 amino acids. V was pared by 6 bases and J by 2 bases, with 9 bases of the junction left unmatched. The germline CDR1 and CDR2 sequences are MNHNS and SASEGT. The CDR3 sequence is CASSLLTGRNYGYTF. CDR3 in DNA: TGTGCCAGCAGCCTCCTGACAGGGAGAAACTATGGCTACACCTTC.

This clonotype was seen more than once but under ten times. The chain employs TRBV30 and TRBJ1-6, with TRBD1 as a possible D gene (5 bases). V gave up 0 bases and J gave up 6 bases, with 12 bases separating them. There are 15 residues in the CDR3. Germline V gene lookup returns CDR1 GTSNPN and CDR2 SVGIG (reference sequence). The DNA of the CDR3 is TGTGCCTGGAGTGTAGCAGGGAGGGGTAATTCACCCCTCCACTTT. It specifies CAWSVAGRGNSPLHF.

The CDR3 loop is CSARKGTGTYEQYF. Written as DNA, the CDR3 is TGCAGTGCTAGAAAAGGGACAGGGACATACGAGCAGTACTTC. The chain employs TRBV20-1 and TRBJ2-7, with TRBD1 identical over 9 bases. Losses at the gene ends were 2 bases for V and 4 bases for J; bases not matched to a gene: 6. There are 14 residues in the CDR3. CDR1 is DFQATT, CDR2 SNEGSKA, per germline (reference sequence).

CDR3 in amino acids: CSDRQGDGYTF. CDR3 sequence (DNA): TGCAGCGACCGACAGGGGGATGGCTACACCTTC. This chain uses TRBV29-1 with TRBJ1-2; TRBD1 aligns across 9 bases. Germline values: CDR1 SQVTM, CDR2 ANQGSEA. V shed 7 bases, J shed 6 bases, and the junction held 3 bases outside the gene matches. The CDR3 loop spans 11 amino acids.

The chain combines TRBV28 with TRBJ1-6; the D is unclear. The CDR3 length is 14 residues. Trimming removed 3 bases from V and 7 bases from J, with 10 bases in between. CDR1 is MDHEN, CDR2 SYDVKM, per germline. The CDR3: CASSLGSGNSPLHF. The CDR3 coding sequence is TGTGCCAGCAGTTTGGGGAGTGGGAATTCACCCCTCCACTTT.

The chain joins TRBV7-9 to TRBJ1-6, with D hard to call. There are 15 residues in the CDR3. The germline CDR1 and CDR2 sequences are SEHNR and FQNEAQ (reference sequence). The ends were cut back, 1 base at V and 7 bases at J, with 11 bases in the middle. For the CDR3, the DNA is TGTGCCAGCAGCTTAGAGAGGATAGGGAATTCACCCCTCCACTTT. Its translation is CASSLERIGNSPLHF.

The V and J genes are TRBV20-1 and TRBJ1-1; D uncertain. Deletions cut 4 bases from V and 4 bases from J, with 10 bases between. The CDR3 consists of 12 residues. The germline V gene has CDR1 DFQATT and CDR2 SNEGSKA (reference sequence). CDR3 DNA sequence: TGCAGTGCTATGAATTCAGCCACTGAAGCTTTCTTT. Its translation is CSAMNSATEAFF.

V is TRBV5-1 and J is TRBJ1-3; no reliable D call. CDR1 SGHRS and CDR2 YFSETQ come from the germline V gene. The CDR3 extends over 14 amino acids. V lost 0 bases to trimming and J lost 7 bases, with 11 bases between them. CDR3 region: CASSLAGAGNTIYF. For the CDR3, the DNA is TGCGCCAGCAGCTTGGCAGGAGCCGGGAACACCATATATTTT.

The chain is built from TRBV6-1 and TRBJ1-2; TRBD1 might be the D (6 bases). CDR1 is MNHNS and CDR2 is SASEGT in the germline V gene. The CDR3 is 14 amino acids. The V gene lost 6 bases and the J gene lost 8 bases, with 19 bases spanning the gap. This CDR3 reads CASSADGGASGYTF. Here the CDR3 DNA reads TGTGCCAGCAGCGCCGACGGGGGCGCGAGCGGCTACACCTTC.

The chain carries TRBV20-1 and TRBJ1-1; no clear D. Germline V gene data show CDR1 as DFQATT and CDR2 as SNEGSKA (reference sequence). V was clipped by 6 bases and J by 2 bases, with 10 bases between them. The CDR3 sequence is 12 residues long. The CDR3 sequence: CSASSANTEAFF. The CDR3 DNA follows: TGCAGTGCCAGCTCGGCCAACACTGAAGCTTTCTTT.

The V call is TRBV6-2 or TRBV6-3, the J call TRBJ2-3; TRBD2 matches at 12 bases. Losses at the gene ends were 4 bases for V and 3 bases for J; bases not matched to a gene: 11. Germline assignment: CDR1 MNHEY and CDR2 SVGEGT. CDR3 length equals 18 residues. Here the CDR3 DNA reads TGTGCCAGCAGTTGGGCTAGCGGGAGGGCAGGGCCTACAGATACGCAGTATTTT. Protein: CASSWASGRAGPTDTQYF.

CDR3 bases: TGTGCCAGCAGTCCGACAGGGTCGAACACCGGGGAGCTGTTTTTT. The encoded protein is CASSPTGSNTGELFF. This chain connects TRBV6-1 to TRBJ2-2; 7 bases fit TRBD1. CDR3 length: 15 amino acids. V trimming: 5 bases; J trimming: 0 bases; junction bases outside the gene matches: 3. Per the germline V gene, CDR1 is MNHNS and CDR2 is SASEGT.

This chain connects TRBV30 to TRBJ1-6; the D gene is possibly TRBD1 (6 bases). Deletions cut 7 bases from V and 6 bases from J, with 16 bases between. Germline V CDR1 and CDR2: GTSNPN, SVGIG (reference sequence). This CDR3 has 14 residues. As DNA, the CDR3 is TGTGCCTTAAGGCAGGGGATGAGTAATTCACCCCTCCACTTT. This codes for CALRQGMSNSPLHF. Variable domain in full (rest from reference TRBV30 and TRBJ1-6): SQTIHQWPATLVQPVGSPLSLECTVEGTSNPNLYWYRQAAGRGLQLLFYSVGIGQISSEVPQNLSASRPQDRQFILSSKKLLLSDSGFYLCALRQGMSNSPLHFGNGTRLTVT.

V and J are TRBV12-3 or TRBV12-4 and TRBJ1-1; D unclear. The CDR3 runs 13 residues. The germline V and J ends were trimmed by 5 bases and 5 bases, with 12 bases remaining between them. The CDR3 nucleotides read TGTGCCAGCAGTGCGTATACGGATACTGAAGCTTTCTTT. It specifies CASSAYTDTEAFF.

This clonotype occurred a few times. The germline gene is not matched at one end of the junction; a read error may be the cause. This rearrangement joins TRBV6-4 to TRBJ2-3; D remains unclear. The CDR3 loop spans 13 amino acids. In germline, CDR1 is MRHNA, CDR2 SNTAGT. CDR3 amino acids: CASGDSPTDTQYF. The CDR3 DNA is TGTGCCAGCGGTGACTCTCCCACAGATACGCAGTATTTT.

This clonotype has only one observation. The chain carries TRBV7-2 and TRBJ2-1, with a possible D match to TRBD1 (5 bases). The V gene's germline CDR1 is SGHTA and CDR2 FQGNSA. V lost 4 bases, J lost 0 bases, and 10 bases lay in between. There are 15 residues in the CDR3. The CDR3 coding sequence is TGTGCCAGCAGCTATATAGGGGACTCCTACAATGAGCAGTTCTTC. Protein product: CASSYIGDSYNEQFF.

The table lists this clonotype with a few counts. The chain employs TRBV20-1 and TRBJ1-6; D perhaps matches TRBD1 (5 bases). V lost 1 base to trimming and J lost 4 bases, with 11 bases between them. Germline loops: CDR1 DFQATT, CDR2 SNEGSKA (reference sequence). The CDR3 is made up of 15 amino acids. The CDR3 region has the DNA TGCAGTGCTAGAGTGCGGGACGGGTATAATTCACCCCTCCACTTT. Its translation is CSARVRDGYNSPLHF.